This T cell receptor beta chain stems from a study of patients and donors after allogeneic stem cell transplantation. Only a few counts were recorded for this clonotype. Each CDR3 protein is one row after TCRdb ran MiXCR on the RT-PCR reads. The sample consists of 900,000 to 1,000,000 distinct CDR3 sequences, roughly 18% of them appearing once. CDR3 size: 13 residues. The J segment lost 8 bases and the V segment lost 6 bases, leaving 10 bases of the junction unmatched. Germline V gives CDR1 DFQATT, CDR2 SNEGSKA (reference sequence). This clonotype was obtained from a human donor who was either an allogeneic HSCT recipient or a stem cell or donor lymphocyte infusion donor (not recorded which). It is not recorded whose cells these are; they may come from a transplant donor. V gene TRBV20-1 combines with J gene TRBJ2-1, with 7 bases aligning to TRBD2. Source material: blood, either unsorted or a sorted T cell fraction (not recorded which). The CDR3 is CSARGLGTDEQFF. The CDR3 coding sequence is TGCAGTGCCCGAGGACTAGGAACGGATGAGCAGTTCTTC.